One and the same sample provided the 14 T cell receptor beta chains below, sequenced in a study of T cells in Graves' hyperthyroidism and ophthalmopathy. Amplification of TCR beta CDR3 regions was performed using RNA transcripts as template. The primer set for the first-round RT-PCR of the TCR CDR3 was HTBI. TCRdb reanalysed the multiplex PCR reads using MiXCR and keeps one entry per CDR3 protein. The sample records nearly 600,000 distinct CDR3 sequences, about 15% being singletons. Sequencing was performed on blood. Source of these receptors: a woman in her twenties or thirties with Graves' hyperthyroidism that later progressed to Graves' ophthalmopathy.

There are a few counts of this clonotype. V and J are TRBV24-1 and TRBJ2-1; D not resolved. CDR3 length: 13 residues. V was shortened by 5 bases and J by 10 bases, with 14 bases between the two germline ends. Germline V CDR1 and CDR2: KGHDR, SFDVKD. DNA for the CDR3: TGTGCCACCAGTGGAGGTTTATACGGGGAGCAGTTCTTC. Protein product: CATSGGLYGEQFF.

This clonotype was seen more than once but under ten times. The chain uses TRBV20-1 and TRBJ2-7; D is undetermined. Germline CDR1 and CDR2: DFQATT and SNEGSKA (reference sequence). V was trimmed by 5 bases and J by 0 bases, leaving 11 bases between them. The CDR3 totals 13 residues. CDR3 residues: CSAARLNSYEQYF. Written as DNA, the CDR3 is TGCAGTGCTGCACGACTGAACTCCTACGAGCAGTACTTC.

At least ten counts were recorded for this clonotype. The rearrangement links TRBV7-9 to TRBJ1-2; the D is unclear. The CDR3 is 13 amino acids. Germline V lookup: CDR1 SEHNR, CDR2 FQNEAQ (reference sequence). Trimming took 1 base from V and 6 from J, leaving 9 bases between them. The CDR3 nucleotides read TGTGCCAGCAGCTTAGGCGGGTCCCATGGCTACACCTTC. Translating it yields CASSLGGSHGYTF.

The V and J genes are TRBV20-1 and TRBJ1-4; 7 nucleotides align to TRBD1. Trimming cost V 8 bases and J 0 bases; bases outside gene matches: 9. This CDR3 spans 15 amino acids. From germline, CDR1 is DFQATT and CDR2 SNEGSKA (reference sequence). CDR3 DNA: TGCAGTCCTAAGGGACAGCTTGCAACTAATGAAAAACTGTTTTTT. Protein: CSPKGQLATNEKLFF.

This clonotype appeared many times. The genes are TRBV9 and TRBJ1-1; D gene ambiguous. This CDR3 has 15 amino acids. V shed 1 base and J shed 2 bases, with 12 bases lying between them. CDR1 is SGDLS, CDR2 YYNGEE, per germline. CDR3 nucleotides: TGTGCCAGCAGCGTACTGGGAGGGAGTAACACTGAAGCTTTCTTT. Translation gives CASSVLGGSNTEAFF.

V usage is TRBV13 and J usage is TRBJ1-4; D is perhaps TRBD1 (6 bases). The CDR3 has 11 residues. V was cut by 6 bases and J by 12 bases, with 11 bases left in between. Germline CDR1 is PRHDT and CDR2 is FYEKMQ (reference sequence). This CDR3 is CASSREGELFF. The CDR3 DNA sequence: TGTGCCAGCAGTCGTGAGGGGGAACTGTTTTTT.

This clonotype was observed many times. This chain connects TRBV6-5 to TRBJ2-3, with D uncertain. CDR3 length equals 15 residues. Germline CDR1 reads MNHEY; CDR2 reads SVGAGI. V was pared by 0 bases and J by 5 bases, with 12 bases between. The CDR3 is CASSYSNGWGDTQYF. The CDR3 region has the DNA TGTGCCAGCAGTTACTCGAATGGTTGGGGAGATACGCAGTATTTT.

The chain has TRBV9 and TRBJ2-7; D is unresolved. Trimming removed 0 bases at V and 3 bases at J, with 7 bases between. The germline gives CDR1 SGDLS, CDR2 YYNGEE. This CDR3 spans 13 amino acids. CDR3 coding DNA: TGTGCCAGCAGCGTAGGCAGCTACTACGAGCAGTACTTC. Protein sequence: CASSVGSYYEQYF.

This clonotype has ten or more counts. This sequence joins TRBV6-5 and TRBJ1-6; D perhaps matches TRBD1 (5 bases). This CDR3 spans 16 amino acids. Germline CDR1 is MNHEY and CDR2 is SVGAGI. V shed 0 bases and J shed 7 bases, with 13 bases lying between them. For the CDR3, the DNA is TGTGCCAGCAGTTACTCATCCGGGGCCGAAAATTCACCCCTCCACTTT. Translating gives CASSYSSGAENSPLHF.

This clonotype was seen more than once but under ten times. The chain carries TRBV7-9 and TRBJ2-1; D possibly corresponds to TRBD2 (6 bases). CDR3 length equals 15 residues. Germline CDR1 SEHNR, CDR2 FQNEAQ (reference sequence). Trimming took off 3 bases at V and 14 bases at J, with 23 bases between the two ends. This CDR3 is CASSFGHGGTFEEFF. The DNA of the CDR3 is TGTGCCAGCAGCTTTGGACACGGAGGGACGTTCGAGGAGTTCTTC.

Ten or more counts support this clonotype. V and J are TRBV7-3 and TRBJ2-7; 9 bases fit TRBD2. The CDR3 has 17 residues. V gave up 2 bases and J gave up 4 bases; unmatched junction bases: 12. Germline CDR1 and CDR2: SGHTA and FQGTGA. CDR3: CASSLEGGLAGNYEQYF. CDR3 sequence (DNA): TGTGCCAGCAGCTTAGAAGGCGGCCTAGCGGGGAATTACGAGCAGTACTTC.

In this sample, this clonotype turned up many times. V is TRBV28 and J is TRBJ1-2; 10 nucleotides match TRBD1. The CDR3 contains 14 residues. CDR1 MDHEN and CDR2 SYDVKM come from the germline V gene. Trimming at V came to 4 bases and at J to 7 bases, leaving 6 bases not matched to a gene. CDR3 protein: CASSSRDRGFGYTF. The CDR3 coding sequence is TGTGCCAGCAGTTCCCGGGACAGGGGATTTGGCTACACCTTC.

In its sample, this clonotype was seen many times. The J gene is TRBJ2-7, the V gene TRBV27; D perhaps matches TRBD1 (5 bases). Trimming cost V 3 bases and J 2 bases, with 17 bases left between them. The length of the CDR3 is 16 residues. CDR1 and CDR2 from the germline V gene are MNHEY and SMNVEV (reference sequence). CDR3 sequence (DNA): TGTGCCAGCAGTTTGGGCCAGGGAACCCTTCCCTACGAGCAGTACTTC. Translating gives CASSLGQGTLPYEQYF.

In its sample, this clonotype was seen many times. V gene TRBV18 combines with J gene TRBJ2-1; D perhaps matches TRBD1 (5 bases). V was pared by 0 bases and J by 3 bases, with 15 bases between. CDR3 size: 17 residues. From germline, CDR1 is KGHSH and CDR2 LQKENI. CDR3 protein: CASSPPRTGANYNEQFF. The DNA for the CDR3 is TGTGCCAGCTCACCACCGAGAACAGGAGCCAACTACAATGAGCAGTTCTTC. Together with reference TRBV18 and TRBJ2-1, the CDR3 gives the full variable domain: NAGVMQNPRHLVRRRGQEARLRCSPMKGHSHVYWYRQLPEEGLKFMVYLQKENIIDESGMPKERFSAEFPKEGPSILRIQQVVRGDSAAYFCASSPPRTGANYNEQFFGPGTRLTVL.